A selection of T cell receptor beta chains follows, all from one sample in a study of spatial heterogeneity in lung cancer. One entry per CDR3 protein results from TCRdb running MiXCR on the 5' RACE reads. Altogether about 38,000 distinct CDR3 sequences are present, 7.5% being singletons, with the ten largest covering 28%. This specimen was PBMCs, taken at surgery. The receptors stem from a male donor with early-stage non-small cell lung cancer. Each CDR3 is given with its conserved first and last residue. The D gene is left open where the match is weak. Size is stated for part of the rows, as once, few or many counts, or as a class when the clone is expanded.

>TRBJ2-2|TRBV7-2|TRBD2|.
CASRRLAGGGWENGELFF
TGTGCCAGCAGACGACTAGCGGGAGGAGGTTGGGAAAACGGGGAGCTGTTTTTT
>TRBJ2-1|TRBV4-2|TRBD2|few
CASSQGRDYLSDEQFF
TGTGCCAGCAGCCAGGGCCGGGACTATTTATCTGATGAGCAGTTCTTC
>TRBJ1-1|TRBV20-1|TRBD1|many
CSAKQQGTEAFF
TGCAGTGCTAAACAACAGGGGACTGAAGCTTTCTTT
>TRBJ2-4|TRBV11-2|TRBD2|.
CASSSIAGKNIQYF
TGTGCCAGCAGCTCGATAGCGGGCAAAAACATTCAGTACTTC
>TRBJ1-5|TRBV7-8|.|.
CASSPLGAGNVNQPQHF
TGTGCCAGCAGCCCGCTGGGCGCGGGGAATGTCAATCAGCCCCAGCATTTT
>TRBJ2-1|TRBV27|TRBD2|many
CASSTKPGLARYNEQFF
TGTGCCAGCAGTACGAAGCCGGGACTAGCGAGATACAATGAGCAGTTCTTC
>TRBJ1-4|TRBV6-6|TRBD1|many
CASRPETGWDEKLFF
TGTGCCAGCAGACCTGAGACAGGGTGGGATGAAAAACTGTTTTTT
>TRBJ2-3|TRBV20-1|TRBD1|many
CSARDRQGIDTQYF
TGCAGTGCTAGAGATCGACAGGGGATAGATACGCAGTATTTT
>TRBJ2-1|TRBV9|.|many
CASSVSPNSYNEQFF
TGTGCCAGCAGCGTATCCCCGAACTCCTACAATGAGCAGTTCTTC
>TRBJ2-5|TRBV19|TRBD2|many
CASSPGLAVQETQYF
TGTGCCAGTAGTCCAGGACTAGCGGTCCAAGAGACCCAGTACTTC
>TRBJ2-1|TRBV7-3|TRBD2|.
CASSLSLAGHEQFF
TGTGCCAGCAGCTTAAGCCTAGCGGGGCATGAGCAGTTCTTC
>TRBJ2-7|TRBV7-8|.|.
CASSSQPGFSYEQYF
TGTGCCAGCAGTTCCCAACCAGGGTTTTCCTACGAGCAGTACTTC
>TRBJ1-3|TRBV10-3|TRBD1|many
CAIMRDRGNTIYF
TGTGCCATCATGCGGGACAGGGGGAACACCATATATTTT
>TRBJ2-1|TRBV5-1|.|many
CASSGSFDEQFF
TGCGCCAGCAGTGGAAGTTTCGATGAGCAGTTCTTC
>TRBJ2-2|TRBV7-2|TRBD1|.
CASSLVGTGGAGELFF
TGTGCCAGCAGCTTAGTTGGGACAGGGGGCGCCGGGGAGCTGTTTTTT
>TRBJ2-5|TRBV2|.|few
CASSEAGAAGETQYF
TGTGCCAGCAGTGAAGCAGGGGCTGCAGGAGAGACCCAGTACTTC
>TRBJ2-1|TRBV9|TRBD2|.
CASSVQLAGVDNEQFF
TGTGCCAGCAGCGTCCAACTAGCGGGAGTCGACAATGAGCAGTTCTTC
>TRBJ2-2|TRBV12-3/TRBV12-4|.|.
CASREYGRSAPNTGELFF
TGTGCCAGCAGAGAGTATGGGAGATCGGCACCGAACACCGGGGAGCTGTTTTTT
>TRBJ2-3|TRBV4-1|TRBD1|few
CASSQDWYWAGGTDTQYF
TGCGCCAGCAGCCAAGATTGGTATTGGGCAGGGGGAACAGATACGCAGTATTTT
>TRBJ1-6|TRBV27|.|few
CASTFGMNNSPLHF
TGTGCCAGCACTTTCGGAATGAATAATTCACCCCTCCACTTT
>TRBJ1-3|TRBV7-8|.|.
CASTQRGVPGNTIYF
TGTGCCAGCACCCAACGGGGGGTCCCTGGAAACACCATATATTTT
>TRBJ1-4|TRBV7-9|.|many
CASSLMLENEKLFF
TGTGCCAGCAGCTTAATGTTGGAAAATGAAAAACTGTTTTTT
>TRBJ2-2|TRBV12-3/TRBV12-4|.|many
CASTPGTRTGELFF
TGTGCCAGCACCCCGGGGACCCGGACCGGGGAGCTGTTTTTT
>TRBJ2-3|TRBV3-1|.|many
CASSREGTDTQYF
TGTGCCAGCAGCCGGGAAGGGACAGATACGCAGTATTTT
>TRBJ2-1|TRBV11-3|TRBD1|.
CASSLRQGGNNEQFF
TGTGCCAGCAGCCTACGACAGGGGGGCAACAATGAGCAGTTCTTC
>TRBJ1-2|TRBV24-1|.|.
CATSDFYESEGYTF
TGTGCCACCAGTGATTTTTATGAGTCAGAAGGCTACACCTTC
>TRBJ1-1|TRBV20-1|TRBD1|many
CSARGQGATEAFF
TGCAGTGCAAGGGGACAGGGGGCCACTGAAGCTTTCTTT
>TRBJ2-7|TRBV20-1|.|few
CSARDPGLLLYEQYF
TGCAGTGCTAGAGATCCCGGACTACTGTTATACGAGCAGTACTTC
>TRBJ2-3|TRBV30|TRBD2|many
CAWSVSGGKDTQYF
TGTGCCTGGAGTGTAAGCGGGGGGAAAGATACGCAGTATTTT
>TRBJ1-2|TRBV12-3/TRBV12-4|TRBD1|.
CASRGGQGESGYTF
TGTGCCAGCAGAGGAGGACAGGGGGAGTCCGGCTACACCTTC
>TRBJ2-2|TRBV2|TRBD1|few
CASSPDRGYTGELFF
TGTGCCAGCAGTCCGGACAGGGGATACACCGGGGAGCTGTTTTTT
>TRBJ2-3|TRBV20-1|.|.
CSATSRQGRKDTQYF
TGCAGTGCGACGAGTCGGCAGGGGCGGAAAGATACGCAGTATTTT
>TRBJ2-1|TRBV3-1|.|.
CASRRTNNEQFF
TGTGCCAGCAGGAGGACGAACAATGAGCAGTTCTTC
>TRBJ2-4|TRBV23-1|TRBD2|.
CASSQNERGREAKNIQYF
TGCGCCAGCAGTCAAAATGAACGGGGGAGGGAAGCCAAAAACATTCAGTACTTC
>TRBJ2-5|TRBV29-1|TRBD2|many
CSVGLSGREETQYF
TGCAGCGTTGGTCTCAGTGGGAGGGAAGAGACCCAGTACTTC
>TRBJ2-1|TRBV29-1|.|many
CSVDWQGSNEQFF
TGCAGCGTTGACTGGCAGGGCAGCAATGAGCAGTTCTTC
>TRBJ2-2|TRBV9|TRBD2|few
CASSRGLAGEPGELFF
TGTGCCAGCAGCAGGGGACTAGCGGGAGAACCCGGGGAGCTGTTTTTT
>TRBJ1-2|TRBV7-9|TRBD1|many
CASSPRDRGSNYGYTF
TGTGCCAGCAGCCCCCGTGACAGGGGGTCTAACTATGGCTACACCTTC
>TRBJ2-1|TRBV7-9|TRBD2|.
CASSYLAGGSWEQFF
TGTGCCAGCAGCTACCTAGCGGGAGGGTCTTGGGAGCAGTTCTTC
>TRBJ2-4|TRBV11-2|.|.
CASSLETRGVPKNIQYF
TGTGCCAGCAGCTTAGAAACTAGGGGGGTTCCCAAAAACATTCAGTACTTC
>TRBJ2-7|TRBV6-5|TRBD2|many
CASSAGGWQYF
TGTGCCAGCAGCGCGGGGGGGTGGCAGTACTTC